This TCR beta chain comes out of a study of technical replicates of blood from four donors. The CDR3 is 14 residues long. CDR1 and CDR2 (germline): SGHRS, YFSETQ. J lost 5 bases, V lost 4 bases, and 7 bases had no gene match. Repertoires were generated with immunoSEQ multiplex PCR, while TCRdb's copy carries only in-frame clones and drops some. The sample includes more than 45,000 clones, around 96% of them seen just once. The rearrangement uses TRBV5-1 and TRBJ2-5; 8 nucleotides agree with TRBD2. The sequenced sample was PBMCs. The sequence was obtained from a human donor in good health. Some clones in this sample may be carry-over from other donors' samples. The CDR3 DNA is TGCGCCAGCAGCCCCGGGGGGGCCGTCGAGACCCAGTACTTC. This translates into CASSPGGAVETQYF.